Below are 18 T cell receptor beta chains sequenced from a single sample in a study of OX40 agonist ivuxolimab in advanced cancers. The method was immunoSEQ multiplex PCR; TCRdb's version includes in-frame clones alone and lacks a portion of them. The sample holds some 8,000 clones, about 90% seen once. Here the sequenced sample was CD4+ or CD8+ T cells sorted from blood, taken in a trial of the OX40 agonist ivuxolimab. The source of these receptors is an adult with an advanced solid tumor such as melanoma, head and neck, liver or kidney cancer.

This CDR3 is CASSEAGRRQPQHF. The DNA for the CDR3 is TGTGCCAGCAGTGAAGCTGGGCGGCGGCAGCCCCAGCATTTT. The V and J genes are TRBV6-1 and TRBJ1-5; no firm D call. V lost 0 bases, J lost 7 bases, and 10 bases lay in between. Germline-derived CDR1 and CDR2 are MNHNS and SASEGT. The CDR3 runs 14 residues.

This chain links TRBV6-4 with TRBJ2-1; TRBD2 aligns across 8 bases. The V segment lost 8 bases and the J segment 2 bases; nucleotides outside the gene matches: 8. The CDR3 runs to 15 residues. The V gene's germline CDR1 is MRHNA and CDR2 SNTAGT. The CDR3 spells CASRLAGSPYNEQFF. The CDR3 bases are TGTGCCAGCCGGCTAGCGGGTTCCCCCTACAATGAGCAGTTCTTC.

In its sample, this clone was seen a few times. The DNA for the CDR3 is TGCGCCAGCAGCTTGTTGGGTGGGGACACCGGGGAGCTGTTTTTT. It yields the protein CASSLLGGDTGELFF. This chain uses TRBV5-1 with TRBJ2-2; no definite D call. V lost 1 base, J lost 3 bases, and 10 bases lay in between. Looked up from germline, CDR1 is SGHRS and CDR2 is YFSETQ. The CDR3 spans 15 residues.

This chain connects TRBV30 to TRBJ1-2; D ambiguous. Germline CDR1 and CDR2: GTSNPN and SVGIG (reference sequence). V was trimmed by 1 base and J by 1 base, leaving 7 bases between them. The CDR3 spans 13 residues. The CDR3 nucleotides read TGTGCCTGGAGTGCGGGCAATAACTATGGCTACACCTTC. The encoded protein is CAWSAGNNYGYTF.

This chain uses TRBV18 with TRBJ2-5; 7 bases match TRBD2. This CDR3 region has 16 residues. V gave up 3 bases and J gave up 6 bases; unmatched junction bases: 13. CDR1 KGHSH and CDR2 LQKENI come from the germline V gene. CDR3 DNA: TGTGCCAGCTCACCTTACCCGGGAGGCTCGGAACAGACCCAGTACTTC. This gives the protein CASSPYPGGSEQTQYF.

The V and J genes are TRBV7-8 and TRBJ2-2, with 13 bases identical to TRBD2. Germline V CDR1 and CDR2: SGHVS, FQNEAQ. Trimming cost V 4 bases and J 1 base; bases outside gene matches: 12. The length of the CDR3 is 20 residues. The chain's CDR3 is CASSWGLAGIRRVNTGELFF. The CDR3 DNA is TGTGCCAGCAGCTGGGGACTAGCGGGAATACGTCGGGTGAACACCGGGGAGCTGTTTTTT.

This chain joins TRBV27 and TRBJ2-2; weak D call: TRBD1 (5 bases). With 5 bases removed from V and 9 bases from J, the gap between germline ends came to 10 bases. The CDR3 is made up of 12 amino acids. In germline, CDR1 is MNHEY, CDR2 SMNVEV (reference sequence). CDR3 in DNA: TGTGCCAGCAGTATCAGGGCCAGGGAGCTGTTTTTT. Its translation is CASSIRARELFF.

CDR3 sequence: CASSFGQGGETQYF. The CDR3 coding sequence is TGTGCCAGCAGCTTTGGACAGGGGGGGGAGACCCAGTACTTC. The J gene is TRBJ2-5, the V gene TRBV5-4, with 10 bases lining up with TRBD1. CDR1 and CDR2 (germline): SGHNT, YYREEE (reference sequence). The CDR3 sequence is 14 residues long. V lost 2 bases to trimming and J lost 5 bases; unmatched junction nucleotides: 3.

The rearrangement links TRBV11-2 to TRBJ2-7; a possible D gene is TRBD1 (5 bases). Germline V gene data show CDR1 as SGHAT and CDR2 as FQNNGV. The CDR3 is made up of 15 amino acids. Trimming stripped 5 bases from V and 1 base from J, with 15 bases between. The CDR3 DNA reads TGTGCCAGCAGCCCCAAAGGGGCGCGGTCCTACGAGCAGTACTTC. Translating gives CASSPKGARSYEQYF.

V gene TRBV11-2 combines with J gene TRBJ2-5; D remains ambiguous. Germline V gene data show CDR1 as SGHAT and CDR2 as FQNNGV. Trimming stripped 1 base from V and 2 bases from J, with 11 bases between. The CDR3 sequence is 15 residues long. The CDR3 DNA follows: TGTGCCAGCAGCTTAGGGAATCTAGGGCAAGAGACCCAGTACTTC. Translation gives CASSLGNLGQETQYF.

This chain links TRBV15 with TRBJ2-7, with 9 bases matching TRBD1. Germline CDR1 is LNHNV and CDR2 is YYDKDF (reference sequence). The CDR3 is made up of 14 amino acids. Trimming took 1 base from V and 3 from J; bases not matched to a gene: 1. The chain's CDR3 is CATSRGQGVYEQYF. CDR3 nucleotides: TGTGCCACCAGCAGAGGACAGGGGGTCTACGAGCAGTACTTC.

The DNA of the CDR3 is TGTGCCAGCAGGGGGTTGACAGGTTTAACAGATACGCAGTATTTT. This gives the protein CASRGLTGLTDTQYF. The rearrangement links TRBV2 to TRBJ2-3; D might be TRBD1 (6 bases). The V gene's germline CDR1 is SNHLY and CDR2 FYNNEI. CDR3 length: 15 residues. V lost 6 bases and J lost 3, with 16 bases in between.

CDR3 sequence reads: CASRTGTPYEQYF. For the CDR3, the DNA is TGTGCCAGCAGAACGGGGACTCCATACGAGCAGTACTTC. The chain carries TRBV6-6 and TRBJ2-7; D possibly corresponds to TRBD2 (6 bases). The CDR3 is made up of 13 amino acids. Trimming pared 6 bases from V and 4 bases from J, leaving 13 bases between. Looked up from germline, CDR1 is MNHNY and CDR2 is SVGAGI (reference sequence).

The chain links TRBV30 to TRBJ2-1; 9 nucleotides match TRBD2. Germline CDR1 is GTSNPN and CDR2 is SVGIG (reference sequence). This CDR3 has 12 amino acids. Trimming cost V 4 bases and J 7 bases; bases outside gene matches: 2. CDR3 nucleotide sequence: TGTGCCTGGACCCTAGCGGGGAATGAGCAGTTCTTC. The encoded protein is CAWTLAGNEQFF.

The chain employs TRBV9 and TRBJ2-2; D call uncertain. The germline CDR1 and CDR2 sequences are SGDLS and YYNGEE. Trimming left V 4 bases short and J 6 bases short, with 13 bases between. The CDR3 runs 14 residues. Written as DNA, the CDR3 is TGTGCCAGCAGCCCTTCCGGGTACGCCGGGGAGCTGTTTTTT. It yields the protein CASSPSGYAGELFF.

J is TRBJ2-5 and V is TRBV27, with D unresolved. This CDR3 region has 19 residues. Trimming removed 5 bases from V and 1 base from J, with 26 bases in between. Germline V CDR1 and CDR2: MNHEY, SMNVEV (reference sequence). CDR3 amino acids: CASSPEGPLGSTGQETQYF. The CDR3 nucleotides are TGTGCCAGCAGTCCCGAAGGGCCTCTGGGATCGACTGGCCAAGAGACCCAGTACTTC.

The chain joins TRBV10-1 to TRBJ1-1; 9 positions agree with TRBD1. CDR1 is WNHNN and CDR2 is SYGVQD in the germline V gene (reference sequence). CDR3 length: 15 amino acids. V was clipped by 6 bases and J by 6 bases; unmatched bases: 11. The CDR3 DNA follows: TGCGCCAGCAGCTACGACGGACAGGGGATCGCTGAAGCTTTCTTT. It specifies CASSYDGQGIAEAFF.

This sequence joins TRBV5-1 and TRBJ2-7; D possibly corresponds to TRBD2 (6 bases). V was trimmed by 6 bases and J by 5 bases, leaving 15 bases between them. The CDR3 is made up of 13 amino acids. Germline V gives CDR1 SGHRS, CDR2 YFSETQ. As DNA, the CDR3 is TGCGCCAGCAAGCGGAGCGGGTGGGACGAGCAGTACTTC. Translated: CASKRSGWDEQYF.